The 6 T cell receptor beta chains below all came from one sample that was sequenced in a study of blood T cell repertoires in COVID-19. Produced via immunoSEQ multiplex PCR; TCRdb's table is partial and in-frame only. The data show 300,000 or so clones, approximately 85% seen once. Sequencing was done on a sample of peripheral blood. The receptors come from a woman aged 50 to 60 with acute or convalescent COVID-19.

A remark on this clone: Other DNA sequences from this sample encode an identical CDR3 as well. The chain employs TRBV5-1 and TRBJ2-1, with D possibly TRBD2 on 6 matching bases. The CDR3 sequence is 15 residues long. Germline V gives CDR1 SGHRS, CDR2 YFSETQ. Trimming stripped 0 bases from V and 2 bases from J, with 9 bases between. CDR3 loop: CASSLVAGTYNEQFF. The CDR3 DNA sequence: TGCGCCAGCAGCTTGGTCGCGGGGACCTACAATGAGCAGTTCTTC.

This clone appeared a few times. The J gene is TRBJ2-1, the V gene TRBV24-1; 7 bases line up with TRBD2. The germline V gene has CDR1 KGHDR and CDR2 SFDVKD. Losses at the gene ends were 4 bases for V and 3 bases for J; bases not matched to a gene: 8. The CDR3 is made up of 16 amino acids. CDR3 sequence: CATSDPGLADYNEQFF. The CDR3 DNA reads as TGTGCCACCAGTGACCCAGGGCTAGCGGACTACAATGAGCAGTTCTTC.

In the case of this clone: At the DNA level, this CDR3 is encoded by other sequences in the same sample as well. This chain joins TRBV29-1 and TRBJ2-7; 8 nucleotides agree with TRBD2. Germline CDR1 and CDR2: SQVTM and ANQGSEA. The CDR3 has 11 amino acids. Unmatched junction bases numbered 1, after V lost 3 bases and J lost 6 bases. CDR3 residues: CSVDRGGEQYF. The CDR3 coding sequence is TGCAGCGTTGACCGGGGGGGCGAGCAGTACTTC.

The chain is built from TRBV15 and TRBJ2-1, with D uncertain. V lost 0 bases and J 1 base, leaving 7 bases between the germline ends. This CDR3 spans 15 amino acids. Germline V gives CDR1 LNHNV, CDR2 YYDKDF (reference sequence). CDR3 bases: TGTGCCACCAGCAGAGATTACGGTTCCTACAATGAGCAGTTCTTC. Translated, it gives CATSRDYGSYNEQFF. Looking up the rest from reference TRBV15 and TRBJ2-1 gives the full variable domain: DAMVIQNPRYQVTQFGKPVTLSCSQTLNHNVMYWYQQKSSQAPKLLFHYYDKDFNNEADTPDNFQSRRPNTSFCFLDIRSPGLGDTAMYLCATSRDYGSYNEQFFGPGTRLTVL.

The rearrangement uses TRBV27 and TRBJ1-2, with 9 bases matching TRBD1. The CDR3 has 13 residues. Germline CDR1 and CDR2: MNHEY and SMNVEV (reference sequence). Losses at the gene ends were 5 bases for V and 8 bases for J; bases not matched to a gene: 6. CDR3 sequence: CASSPGQGRGYTF. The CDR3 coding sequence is TGTGCCAGCAGTCCGGGACAGGGTCGGGGCTACACCTTC.

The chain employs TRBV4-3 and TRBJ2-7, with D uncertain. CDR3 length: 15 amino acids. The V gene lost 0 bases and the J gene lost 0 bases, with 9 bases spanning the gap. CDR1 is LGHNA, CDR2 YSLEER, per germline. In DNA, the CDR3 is TGCGCCAGCAGCCAAGACTACCGCTCCTCCTACGAGCAGTACTTC. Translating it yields CASSQDYRSSYEQYF.